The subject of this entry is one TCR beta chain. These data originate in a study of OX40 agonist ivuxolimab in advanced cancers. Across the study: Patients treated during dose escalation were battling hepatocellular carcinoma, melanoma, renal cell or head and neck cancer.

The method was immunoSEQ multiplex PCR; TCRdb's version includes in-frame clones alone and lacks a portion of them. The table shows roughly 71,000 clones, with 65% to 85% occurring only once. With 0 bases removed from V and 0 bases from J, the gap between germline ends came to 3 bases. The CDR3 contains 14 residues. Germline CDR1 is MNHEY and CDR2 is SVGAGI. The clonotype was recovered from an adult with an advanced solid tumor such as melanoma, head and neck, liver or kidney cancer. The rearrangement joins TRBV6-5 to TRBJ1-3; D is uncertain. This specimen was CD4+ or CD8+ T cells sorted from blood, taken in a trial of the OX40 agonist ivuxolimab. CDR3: CASSYSYSGNTIYF. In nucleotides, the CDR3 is TGTGCCAGCAGTTACTCTTACTCTGGAAACACCATATATTTT.